One sample yielded the 22 T cell receptor beta chains listed below, sequenced in a study of shared clonotypes between healthy human individuals. Only in-frame clones appear in the TCRdb table, and some are missing; sequencing was by immunoSEQ multiplex PCR. The table has roughly 1,100,000 clones, 70% to 80% seen once. Sequencing was performed on memory CD4+ T cells sorted from blood. Subset given: CD45RA-negative fraction. The receptor source for this set is a man aged 18-30 years in good health.

The V and J genes are TRBV7-9 and TRBJ1-1; D call uncertain. Deletions cut 6 bases from V and 5 bases from J, with 10 bases between. Germline V gene sequence: CDR1 SEHNR, CDR2 FQNEAQ (reference sequence). The CDR3 contains 12 residues. DNA for the CDR3: TGTGCCAGCAGTCCTGCCAGGACTGAAGCTTTCTTT. Encoded protein: CASSPARTEAFF.

The V call is TRBV6-1, the J call TRBJ1-6; 8 nucleotides line up with TRBD1. Unmatched junction bases numbered 5, after V lost 6 bases and J lost 7 bases. Germline CDR1 and CDR2: MNHNS and SASEGT. The CDR3 covers 14 residues. As DNA, the CDR3 is TGTGCCAGCAGCAGGGGGCTGTGGAATTCACCCCTCCACTTT. It codes for CASSRGLWNSPLHF.

J is TRBJ2-7 and V is TRBV5-1; 9 bases map to TRBD2. Trimming cost V 0 bases and J 2 bases; bases outside gene matches: 6. CDR1 and CDR2 from the germline V gene are SGHRS and YFSETQ. The CDR3 has 16 residues. The CDR3 coding sequence is TGCGCCAGCAGCTTGGCCCCAGCGGGGGGCCCCTACGAGCAGTACTTC. Translated: CASSLAPAGGPYEQYF.

This chain links TRBV7-4 with TRBJ2-1; 9 bases are shared with TRBD2. Germline CDR1 and CDR2: SGHVT and SQSDAQ. With 1 base clipped from V and 9 bases from J, the junction kept 7 bases outside the gene matches. This CDR3 is 15 amino acids long. CDR3 protein: CASSLGLADLAEQFF. Written as DNA, the CDR3 is TGTGCCAGCAGCTTAGGACTAGCGGATTTGGCTGAGCAGTTCTTC. Complete variable domain (other parts from reference TRBV7-4 and TRBJ2-1): GAGVSQSPRYKVAKRGRDVALRCDSISGHVTLYWYRQTLGQGSEVLTYSQSDAQRDKSGRPSGRFSAERPERSVSTLKIQRTEQGDSAVYLCASSLGLADLAEQFFGPGTRLTVL.

The chain joins TRBV5-1 to TRBJ1-1, with D hard to call. The CDR3 is made up of 14 amino acids. Trimming took 4 bases from V and 4 from J, leaving 14 bases between them. CDR1 and CDR2 (germline): SGHRS, YFSETQ. The CDR3 nucleotides read TGCGCCAGCAGCCCAGAGGCGAGGAGCACTGAAGCTTTCTTT. Protein: CASSPEARSTEAFF.

The rearrangement links TRBV6-1 to TRBJ1-1; D gene unclear. Germline V gives CDR1 MNHNS, CDR2 SASEGT. The V gene lost 11 bases and the J gene lost 1 base, with 11 bases spanning the gap. The CDR3 is made up of 12 amino acids. The CDR3 DNA reads as TGTGCCTTAGGCGCCCAGAACACTGAAGCTTTCTTT. This encodes CALGAQNTEAFF.

V usage is TRBV18 and J usage is TRBJ1-2, with D unresolved. V lost 3 bases and J 4 bases, leaving 18 bases between the germline ends. Germline CDR1 is KGHSH and CDR2 is LQKENI. The CDR3 is 16 amino acids. The CDR3 DNA reads TGTGCCAGCTCACCCGCGTCCTTCGGGTCCATCTATGGCTACACCTTC. Translated: CASSPASFGSIYGYTF.

V is TRBV9 and J is TRBJ2-3; D gene uncertain. V was shortened by 0 bases and J by 1 base, with 9 bases between the two germline ends. The CDR3 runs 15 residues. In germline, CDR1 is SGDLS, CDR2 YYNGEE. The DNA of the CDR3 is TGTGCCAGCAGCGTAGGGGCTTGGGGCACAGATACGCAGTATTTT. Amino acid sequence: CASSVGAWGTDTQYF.

The rearrangement joins TRBV30 to TRBJ1-6; D call uncertain. Germline V gene lookup returns CDR1 GTSNPN and CDR2 SVGIG (reference sequence). The CDR3 runs to 13 residues. V was cut by 0 bases and J by 6 bases, with 6 bases left in between. CDR3 residues: CAWSVSSNSPLHF. As DNA, the CDR3 is TGTGCCTGGAGTGTAAGCAGTAATTCACCCCTCCACTTT.

The sample holds one count of this clone. The rearrangement links TRBV19 to TRBJ1-4; D remains unclear. Trimming shortened V by 0 bases and J by 5 bases, and 13 bases separated the two germline ends. Germline loops: CDR1 LNHDA, CDR2 SQIVND (reference sequence). The CDR3 contains 16 residues. The CDR3 sequence: CASSIDGRLGNEKLFF. DNA of the CDR3: TGTGCCAGTAGTATAGATGGCAGGCTGGGGAATGAAAAACTGTTTTTT.

CDR3 sequence: CASSPGGQGRNSPLHF. CDR3 bases: TGCGCCAGCAGCCCGGGAGGACAGGGAAGGAATTCACCCCTCCACTTT. The V call is TRBV5-1, the J call TRBJ1-6; 8 bases agree with TRBD1. The CDR3 contains 16 residues. V shed 4 bases and J 7 bases; nucleotides not matched to a gene: 10. The germline gives CDR1 SGHRS, CDR2 YFSETQ.

This clone was seen just once. This chain uses TRBV28 with TRBJ2-3; 8 bases agree with TRBD2. The J segment lost 2 bases and the V segment lost 5 bases, leaving 6 bases of the junction unmatched. Germline lookup yields CDR1 MDHEN and CDR2 SYDVKM. The CDR3 consists of 15 residues. CDR3 nucleotide sequence: TGTGCCAGCAGTCAAGCGGGGGCCGTCACAGATACGCAGTATTTT. Protein sequence: CASSQAGAVTDTQYF.

The gene calls are TRBV29-1 and TRBJ2-1; 10 bases agree with TRBD2. With V trimmed by 7 bases and J by 2 bases, 8 bases remained unmatched. The CDR3 is 15 amino acids. The germline gives CDR1 SQVTM, CDR2 ANQGSEA. CDR3 protein: CSAGLLAGAYNEQFF. The CDR3, as DNA: TGCAGCGCCGGACTTCTAGCGGGGGCCTACAATGAGCAGTTCTTC.

The V call is TRBV30, the J call TRBJ2-5; D unclear. The CDR3 loop spans 13 amino acids. CDR1 and CDR2 from the germline V gene are GTSNPN and SVGIG (reference sequence). V shed 0 bases and J shed 5 bases, with 10 bases lying between them. As DNA, the CDR3 is TGTGCCTGGAGTGTATTTACCGGGGAGACCCAGTACTTC. Its protein product is CAWSVFTGETQYF.

The chain has TRBV6-5 and TRBJ2-5; 11 bases are shared with TRBD2. The CDR3 has 14 residues. Trimming cost V 8 bases and J 4 bases; bases outside gene matches: 6. CDR1 and CDR2 (germline): MNHEY, SVGAGI. The CDR3 coding sequence is TGTGCCAGCCGTAGCGGGGGGGCAGGAGAGACCCAGTACTTC. Amino acids: CASRSGGAGETQYF.

The chain is built from TRBV7-6 and TRBJ2-7; TRBD1 is a possible D gene (6 bases). Germline CDR1 reads SGHVS; CDR2 reads FNYEAQ. The V gene lost 4 bases and the J gene lost 7 bases, with 20 bases spanning the gap. The CDR3 sequence is 15 residues long. The CDR3 coding sequence is TGTGCCAGCAGCTCAATTCTCGGACAGAGCTGGGAGCAGTACTTC. Translating gives CASSSILGQSWEQYF.

Only one count was recorded for this clone. J is TRBJ1-4 and V is TRBV2; D may be TRBD1 (5 bases). The CDR3 consists of 15 residues. The V end lost 2 bases, the J end lost 7 bases, and 14 bases lay between the germline ends. Germline V CDR1 and CDR2: SNHLY, FYNNEI. The CDR3 loop is CASSEPGNLREKLFF. CDR3 coding DNA: TGTGCCAGCAGTGAACCAGGGAACCTCCGTGAAAAACTGTTTTTT.

This chain connects TRBV7-2 to TRBJ1-6, with D maybe TRBD1 (6 bases). Trimming stripped 5 bases from V and 9 bases from J, with 17 bases between. Germline CDR1 is SGHTA and CDR2 is FQGNSA. This CDR3 region has 15 residues. The CDR3, as DNA: TGTGCCAGCAGCACGGGGGGCAAAATGGGTTCACCCCTCCACTTT. As protein: CASSTGGKMGSPLHF. The entire variable domain, with the rest obtained from reference TRBV7-2 and TRBJ1-6, is as follows: GAGVSQSPSNKVTEKGKDVELRCDPISGHTALYWYRQSLGQGLEFLIYFQGNSAPDKSGLPSDRFSAERTGGSVSTLTIQRTQQEDSAVYLCASSTGGKMGSPLHFGNGTRLTVT.

A single count supports this clone. This rearrangement joins TRBV25-1 to TRBJ2-7; D remains unclear. Per the germline V gene, CDR1 is MGHDK and CDR2 is SYGVNS. The CDR3 runs to 15 residues. The V and J ends lost 3 bases and 6 bases respectively, with 18 bases between them. In nucleotides, the CDR3 is TGTGCCAGCAGTGAGACCGGACCCTTCTCCCGCGAGCAGTACTTC. This translates into CASSETGPFSREQYF.

This rearrangement joins TRBV18 to TRBJ2-3; 7 bases are shared with TRBD1. CDR1 is KGHSH and CDR2 is LQKENI in the germline V gene. V was clipped by 2 bases and J by 8 bases; unmatched bases: 7. The CDR3 consists of 14 residues. DNA for the CDR3: TGTGCCAGCTCACCATCACAGGGGATGGTTACGCAGTATTTT. Protein sequence: CASSPSQGMVTQYF. Complete variable domain (other parts from reference TRBV18 and TRBJ2-3): NAGVMQNPRHLVRRRGQEARLRCSPMKGHSHVYWYRQLPEEGLKFMVYLQKENIIDESGMPKERFSAEFPKEGPSILRIQQVVRGDSAAYFCASSPSQGMVTQYFGPGTRLTVL.

This chain links TRBV13 with TRBJ2-4; D possibly uses TRBD1 or TRBD2 (5 bases each). V gave up 0 bases and J gave up 0 bases, with 12 bases separating them. The germline CDR1 and CDR2 sequences are PRHDT and FYEKMQ (reference sequence). The length of the CDR3 is 17 residues. The CDR3 nucleotides read TGTGCCAGCAGCTTAGGTGGGACGGCGCTAGCCAAAAACATTCAGTACTTC. It codes for CASSLGGTALAKNIQYF.

The rearrangement links TRBV11-2 to TRBJ2-7; TRBD1 matches at 7 bases. Trimming cost V 5 bases and J 3 bases; bases outside gene matches: 4. From germline, CDR1 is SGHAT and CDR2 FQNNGV. There are 13 residues in the CDR3. The CDR3, as DNA: TGTGCCAGCAGCCGACAGGGATTCTACGAGCAGTACTTC. Protein sequence: CASSRQGFYEQYF.